This TCR beta chain was recorded in a study of blood T cell repertoires in COVID-19 (dated by TCRdb to 2018 to 2020). Regarding the complete study: Collaborator samples came from the United States, Italy and Spain and covered acute and convalescent phases of COVID-19. The material from the prospective study consisted of cDNA or gDNA derived from T cells, B-cell-depleted T cells, or PBMCs. The samples were drawn from two sources: the first 160 participants of the ongoing ImmuneRACE study, and 1,200 or so subjects contributed by 6 global collaborators. Deeply sampled blood TCRbeta repertoires from subjects exposed to, actively infected with, or recovered from COVID-19 were included in the dataset. Where available, HLA class I and class II types were obtained from metadata supplied by the sample provider rather than from assay-based typing. Nearly every sample came with metadata listing a de-identified subject ID, COVID-19 status, age in years and sex. The repertoires were released in a freely available public database intended as a resource for research on the immune response to SARS-CoV-2.

TCRbeta CDR3 regions were amplified from genomic DNA using the immunoSEQ Assay, a bias-controlled multiplex PCR. The authors' pipeline ran thus. The number of nucleated cells in each sample was estimated from the amplification of reference gene primers within the assay. Sequence reads were collapsed and filtered to measure the absolute abundance of every unique TCRbeta CDR3 rearrangement. For each sample, productive Simpson clonality was calculated as the square root of Simpson's diversity index across productive rearrangements. TCRdb limited this immuneACCESS table to in-frame rearrangements with V and J called. A share of clones is missing; checked studies link under half to unresolved V genes, and the rest is unexplained. V and J calls and clone size are given by that table; D and trimming were obtained from the DNA. The sample table shows about 140,000 clones, and roughly 90% are seen once. The ten largest clones capture less than 2% of the sample.

Whole blood was collected in K2EDTA tubes by collaborating institutions according to the institutions' own protocols. For TCRbeta analysis, collaborator samples were shipped as frozen whole blood, as isolated PBMCs, or as DNA extracted from either sample type. This clone came up many times. The antigen it recognizes is unknown. Per-nucleotide qualities are absent, and no much larger clonotype sits a single base away. From its cysteine to its phenylalanine, the CDR3 spans 15 amino acids. Of all the DNA, just the CDR3 is kept, 45 bases in frame from base 1. Germline trimming amounts to 2 bases on V and 8 bases on J, with 3 as the count of junction bases outside the gene matches. CDR1 SNHLY and CDR2 FYNNEI are derived from the germline V gene. Summary of the overall study and its limitations: Clinical and demographic metadata were provided uncurated, with the amount varying by source and participant.

Sequenced input: peripheral blood. The chain is encoded by TRBV2 joined to TRBJ2-3, with 14 central nucleotides matching TRBD2. The clonotype originates from a man aged 65-85 years with acute or convalescent COVID-19. The CDR3 region reads CASSELTSGGGTQYF. DNA sequence: TGTGCCAGCAGTGAATTGACTAGCGGGGGGGGTACGCAGTATTTT.